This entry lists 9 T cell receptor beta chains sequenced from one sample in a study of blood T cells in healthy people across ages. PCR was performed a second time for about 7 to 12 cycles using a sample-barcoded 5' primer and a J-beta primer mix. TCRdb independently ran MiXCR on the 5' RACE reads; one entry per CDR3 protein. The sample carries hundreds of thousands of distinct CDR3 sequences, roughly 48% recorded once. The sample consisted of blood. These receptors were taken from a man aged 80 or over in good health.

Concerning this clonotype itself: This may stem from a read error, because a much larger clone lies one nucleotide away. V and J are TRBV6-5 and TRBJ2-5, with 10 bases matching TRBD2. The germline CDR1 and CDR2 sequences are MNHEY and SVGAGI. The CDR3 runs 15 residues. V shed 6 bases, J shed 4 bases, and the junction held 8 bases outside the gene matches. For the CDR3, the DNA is TGTGCCAGCAGCCCGGGACTAGCGAGAGTAGAGACCCAGTACTTC. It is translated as CASSPGLARVETQYF.

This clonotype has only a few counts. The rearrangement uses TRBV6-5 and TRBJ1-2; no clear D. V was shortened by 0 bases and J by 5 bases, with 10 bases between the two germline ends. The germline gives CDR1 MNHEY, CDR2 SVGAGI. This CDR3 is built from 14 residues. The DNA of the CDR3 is TGTGCCAGCAGTTACTCCCGGGGAAGGTATGGCTACACCTTC. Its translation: CASSYSRGRYGYTF.

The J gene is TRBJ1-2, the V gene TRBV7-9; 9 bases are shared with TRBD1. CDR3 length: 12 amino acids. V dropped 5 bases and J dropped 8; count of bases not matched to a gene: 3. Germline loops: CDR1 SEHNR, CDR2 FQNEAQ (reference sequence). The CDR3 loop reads CASSVTGGGYTF. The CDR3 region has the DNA TGTGCCAGCAGCGTCACAGGGGGCGGCTACACCTTC. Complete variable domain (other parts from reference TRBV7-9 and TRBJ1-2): DTGVSQNPRHKITKRGQNVTFRCDPISEHNRLYWYRQTLGQGPEFLTYFQNEAQLEKSRLLSDRFSAERPKGSFSTLEIQRTEQGDSAMYLCASSVTGGGYTFGSGTRLTVV.

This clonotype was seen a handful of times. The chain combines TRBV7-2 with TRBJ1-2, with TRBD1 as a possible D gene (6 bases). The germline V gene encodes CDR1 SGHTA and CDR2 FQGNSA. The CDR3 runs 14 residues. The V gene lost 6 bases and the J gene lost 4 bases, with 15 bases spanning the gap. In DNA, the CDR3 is TGTGCCAGCAGAAGGACAGCTTCTACCTATGGCTACACCTTC. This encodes CASRRTASTYGYTF. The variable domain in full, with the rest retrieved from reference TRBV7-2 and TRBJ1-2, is GAGVSQSPSNKVTEKGKDVELRCDPISGHTALYWYRQSLGQGLEFLIYFQGNSAPDKSGLPSDRFSAERTGGSVSTLTIQRTQQEDSAVYLCASRRTASTYGYTFGSGTRLTVV.

The CDR3 sequence is CAISDGTYGYTF. The DNA of the CDR3 is TGTGCCATCAGTGACGGGACCTATGGCTACACCTTC. The chain carries TRBV10-3 and TRBJ1-2, with D maybe TRBD1 (5 bases). Between the trimmed V and J ends, which lost 3 bases and 4 bases, there was a span of 6 bases. The CDR3 covers 12 residues. Germline values: CDR1 ENHRY, CDR2 SYGVKD.

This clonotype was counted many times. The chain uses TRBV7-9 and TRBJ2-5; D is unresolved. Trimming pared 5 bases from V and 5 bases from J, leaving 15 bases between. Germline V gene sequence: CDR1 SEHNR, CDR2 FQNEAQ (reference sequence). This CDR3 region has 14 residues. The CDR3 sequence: CASSLQYHGETQYF. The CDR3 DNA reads TGTGCCAGCAGCCTCCAATACCACGGGGAGACCCAGTACTTC. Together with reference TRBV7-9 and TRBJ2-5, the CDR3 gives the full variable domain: DTGVSQNPRHKITKRGQNVTFRCDPISEHNRLYWYRQTLGQGPEFLTYFQNEAQLEKSRLLSDRFSAERPKGSFSTLEIQRTEQGDSAMYLCASSLQYHGETQYFGPGTRLLVL.

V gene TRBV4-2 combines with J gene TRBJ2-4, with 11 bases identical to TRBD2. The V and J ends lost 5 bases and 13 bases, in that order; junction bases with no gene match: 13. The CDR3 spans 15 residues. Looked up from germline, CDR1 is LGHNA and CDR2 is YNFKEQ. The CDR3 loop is CASSILAGGVNEQYF. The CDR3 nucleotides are TGTGCCAGCAGCATTCTAGCGGGAGGAGTTAATGAGCAGTACTTC.

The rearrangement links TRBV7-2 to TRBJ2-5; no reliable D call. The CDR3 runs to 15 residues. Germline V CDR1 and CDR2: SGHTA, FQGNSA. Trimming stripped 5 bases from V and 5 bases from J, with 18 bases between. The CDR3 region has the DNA TGTGCCAGCAGCCGGGCGGCGATATGGTTGGAGACCCAGTACTTC. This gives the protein CASSRAAIWLETQYF.

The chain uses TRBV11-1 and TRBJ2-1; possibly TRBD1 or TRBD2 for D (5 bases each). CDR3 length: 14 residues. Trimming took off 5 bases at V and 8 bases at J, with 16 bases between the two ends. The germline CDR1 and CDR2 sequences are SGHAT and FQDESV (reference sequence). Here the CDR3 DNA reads TGTGCCAGCAGCCTAGACTACGGGACGGATGAGCAGTTCTTC. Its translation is CASSLDYGTDEQFF.